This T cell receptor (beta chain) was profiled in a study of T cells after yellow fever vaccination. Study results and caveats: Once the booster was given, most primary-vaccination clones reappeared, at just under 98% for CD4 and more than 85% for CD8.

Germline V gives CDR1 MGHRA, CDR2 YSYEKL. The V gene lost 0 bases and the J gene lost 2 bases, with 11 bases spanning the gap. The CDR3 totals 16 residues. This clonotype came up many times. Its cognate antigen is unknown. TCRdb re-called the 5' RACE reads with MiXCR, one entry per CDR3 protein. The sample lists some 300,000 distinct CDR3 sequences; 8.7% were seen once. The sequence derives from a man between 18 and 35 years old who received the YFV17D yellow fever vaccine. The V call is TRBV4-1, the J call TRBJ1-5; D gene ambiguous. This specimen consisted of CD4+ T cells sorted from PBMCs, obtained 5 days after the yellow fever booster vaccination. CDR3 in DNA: TGCGCCAGCAGCCAAGATAGGATGGCCGGCAATCAGCCCCAGCATTTT. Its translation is CASSQDRMAGNQPQHF.